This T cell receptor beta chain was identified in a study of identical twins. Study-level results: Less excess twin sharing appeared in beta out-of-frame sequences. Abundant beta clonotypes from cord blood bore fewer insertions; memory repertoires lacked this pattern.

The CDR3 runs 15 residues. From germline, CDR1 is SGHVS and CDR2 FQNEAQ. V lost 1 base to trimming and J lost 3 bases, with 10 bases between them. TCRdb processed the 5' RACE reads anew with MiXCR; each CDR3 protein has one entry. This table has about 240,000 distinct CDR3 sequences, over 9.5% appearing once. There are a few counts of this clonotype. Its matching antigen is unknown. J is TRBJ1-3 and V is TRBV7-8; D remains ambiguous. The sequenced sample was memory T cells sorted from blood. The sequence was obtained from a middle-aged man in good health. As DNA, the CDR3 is TGTGCCAGCAGCTTAGAGAGCCTGGGTGGAAACACCATATATTTT. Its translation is CASSLESLGGNTIYF. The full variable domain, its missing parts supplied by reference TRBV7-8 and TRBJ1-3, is GAGVSQSPRYKVAKRGQDVALRCDPISGHVSLFWYQQALGQGPEFLTYFQNEAQLDKSGLPSDRFFAERPEGSVSTLKIQRTQQEDSAVYLCASSLESLGGNTIYFGEGSWLTVV.